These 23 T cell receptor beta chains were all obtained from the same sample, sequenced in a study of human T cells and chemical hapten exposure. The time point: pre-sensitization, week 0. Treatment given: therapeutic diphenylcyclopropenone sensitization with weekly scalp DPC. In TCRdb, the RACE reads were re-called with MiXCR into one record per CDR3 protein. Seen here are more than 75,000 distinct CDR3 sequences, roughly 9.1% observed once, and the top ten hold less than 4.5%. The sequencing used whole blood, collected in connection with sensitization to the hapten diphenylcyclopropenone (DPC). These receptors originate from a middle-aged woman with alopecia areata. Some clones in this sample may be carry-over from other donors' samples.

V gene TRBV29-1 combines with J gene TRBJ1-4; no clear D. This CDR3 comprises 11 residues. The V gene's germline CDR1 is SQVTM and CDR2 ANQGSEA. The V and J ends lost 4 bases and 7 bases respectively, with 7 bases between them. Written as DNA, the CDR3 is TGCAGCGTTGCGGCAGTTGAAAAACTGTTTTTT. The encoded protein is CSVAAVEKLFF.

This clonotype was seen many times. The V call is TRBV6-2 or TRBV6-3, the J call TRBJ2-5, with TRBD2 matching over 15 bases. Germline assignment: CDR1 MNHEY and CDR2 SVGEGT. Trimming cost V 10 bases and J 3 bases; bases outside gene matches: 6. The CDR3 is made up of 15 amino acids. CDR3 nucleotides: TGTGCCACCTTCAGGACTAGCGGGGGGGAAGAGACCCAGTACTTC. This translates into CATFRTSGGEETQYF.

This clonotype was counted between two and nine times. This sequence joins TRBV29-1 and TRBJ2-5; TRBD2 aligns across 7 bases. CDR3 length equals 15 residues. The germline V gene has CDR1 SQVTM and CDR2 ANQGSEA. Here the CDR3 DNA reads TGCGCAGCGGAGGGAGGGATTCGGGACCAAGAGACCCAGTACTTC. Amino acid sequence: CAAEGGIRDQETQYF.

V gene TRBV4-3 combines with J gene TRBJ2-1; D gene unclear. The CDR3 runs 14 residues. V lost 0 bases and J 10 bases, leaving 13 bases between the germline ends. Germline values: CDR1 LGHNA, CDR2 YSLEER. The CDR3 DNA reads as TGCGCCAGCAGCCAAGAGAATTTGCCCTGGGAGCAGTTCTTC. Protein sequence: CASSQENLPWEQFF.

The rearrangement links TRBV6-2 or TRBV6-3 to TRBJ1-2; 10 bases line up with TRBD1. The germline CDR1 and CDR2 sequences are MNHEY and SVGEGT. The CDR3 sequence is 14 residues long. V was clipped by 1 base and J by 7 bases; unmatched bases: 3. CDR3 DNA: TGTGCCAGCAGTTACTACGGACAGGGGGGTGGCTACACCTTC. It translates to CASSYYGQGGGYTF.

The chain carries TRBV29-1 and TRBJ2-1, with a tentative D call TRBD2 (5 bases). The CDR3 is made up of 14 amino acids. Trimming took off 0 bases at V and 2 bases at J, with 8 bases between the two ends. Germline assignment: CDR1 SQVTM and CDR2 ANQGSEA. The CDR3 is CSVEEAVTYNEQFF. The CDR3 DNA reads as TGCAGCGTTGAAGAAGCGGTAACCTACAATGAGCAGTTCTTC.

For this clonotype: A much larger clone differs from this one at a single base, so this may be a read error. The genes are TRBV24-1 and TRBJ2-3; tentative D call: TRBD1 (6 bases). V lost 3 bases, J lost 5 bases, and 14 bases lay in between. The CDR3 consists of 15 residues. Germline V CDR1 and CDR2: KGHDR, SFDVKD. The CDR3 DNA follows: TGTGCCACCAGTGATGAACTGGGGGCGAAAGATACGCAGTATTTT. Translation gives CATSDELGAKDTQYF.

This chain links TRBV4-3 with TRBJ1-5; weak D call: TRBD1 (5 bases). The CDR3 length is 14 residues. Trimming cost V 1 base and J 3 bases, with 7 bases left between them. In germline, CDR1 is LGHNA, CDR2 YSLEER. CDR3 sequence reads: CASSQGQYNQPQHF. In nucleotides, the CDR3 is TGCGCCAGCAGCCAAGGACAGTACAATCAGCCCCAGCATTTT.

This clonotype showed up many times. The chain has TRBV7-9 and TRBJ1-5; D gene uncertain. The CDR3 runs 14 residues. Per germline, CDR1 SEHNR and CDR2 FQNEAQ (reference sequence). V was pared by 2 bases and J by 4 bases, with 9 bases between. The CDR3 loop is CASSLWSENQPQHF. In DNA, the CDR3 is TGTGCCAGCAGCTTATGGTCCGAGAATCAGCCCCAGCATTTT.

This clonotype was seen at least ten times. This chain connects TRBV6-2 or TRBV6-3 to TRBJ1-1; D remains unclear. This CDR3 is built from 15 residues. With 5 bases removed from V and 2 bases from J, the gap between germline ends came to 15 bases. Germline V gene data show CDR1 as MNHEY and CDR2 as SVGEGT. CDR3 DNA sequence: TGTGCCAGCAGTCGGGAGGTTTTTCGAAACACTGAAGCTTTCTTT. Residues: CASSREVFRNTEAFF.

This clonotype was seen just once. The CDR3 spells CASSWTGAKAFF. The CDR3 DNA is TGTGCCAGCAGTTGGACAGGGGCTAAAGCTTTCTTT. The chain combines TRBV12-3 or TRBV12-4 with TRBJ1-1; 9 bases match TRBD1. The V segment lost 4 bases and the J segment 9 bases; nucleotides outside the gene matches: 3. This CDR3 spans 12 amino acids.

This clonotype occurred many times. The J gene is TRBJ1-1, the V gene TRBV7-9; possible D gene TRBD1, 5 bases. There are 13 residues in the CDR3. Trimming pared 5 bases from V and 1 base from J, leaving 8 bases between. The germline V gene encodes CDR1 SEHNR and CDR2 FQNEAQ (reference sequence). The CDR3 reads CASSLQANTEAFF. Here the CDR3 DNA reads TGTGCCAGCAGCCTACAGGCGAACACTGAAGCTTTCTTT.

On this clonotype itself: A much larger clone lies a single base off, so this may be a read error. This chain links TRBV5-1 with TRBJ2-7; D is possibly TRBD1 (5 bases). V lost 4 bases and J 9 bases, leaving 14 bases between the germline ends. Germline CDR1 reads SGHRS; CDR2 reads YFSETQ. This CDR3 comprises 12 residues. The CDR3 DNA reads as TGCGCCAGCAGCCTCCCAGGGAACGTGCAGTACTTC. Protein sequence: CASSLPGNVQYF. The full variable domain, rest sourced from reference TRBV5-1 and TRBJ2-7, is KAGVTQTPRYLIKTRGQQVTLSCSPISGHRSVSWYQQTPGQGLQFLFEYFSETQRNKGNFPGRFSGRQFSNSRSEMNVSTLELGDSALYLCASSLPGNVQYFGPGTRLTVT.

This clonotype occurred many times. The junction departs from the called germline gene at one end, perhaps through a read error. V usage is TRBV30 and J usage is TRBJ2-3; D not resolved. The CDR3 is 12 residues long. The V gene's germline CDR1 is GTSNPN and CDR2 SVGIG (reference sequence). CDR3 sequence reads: CAWSPAGTEPKF. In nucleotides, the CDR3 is TGTGCCTGGAGCCCGGCCGGCACGGAACCCAAATTT.

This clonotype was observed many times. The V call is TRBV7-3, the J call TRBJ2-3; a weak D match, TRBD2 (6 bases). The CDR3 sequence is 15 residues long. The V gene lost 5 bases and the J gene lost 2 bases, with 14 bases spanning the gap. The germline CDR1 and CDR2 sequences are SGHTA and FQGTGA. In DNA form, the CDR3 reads TGTGCCAGCAGCCCGACGGGGGTGTACACAGATACGCAGTATTTT. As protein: CASSPTGVYTDTQYF.

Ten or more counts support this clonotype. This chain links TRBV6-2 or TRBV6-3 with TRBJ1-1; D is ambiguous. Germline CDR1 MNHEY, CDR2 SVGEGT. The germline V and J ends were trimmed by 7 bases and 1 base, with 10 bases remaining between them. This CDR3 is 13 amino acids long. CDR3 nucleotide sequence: TGTGCCAGCATTCGGGAGCCGAACACTGAAGCTTTCTTT. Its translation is CASIREPNTEAFF.

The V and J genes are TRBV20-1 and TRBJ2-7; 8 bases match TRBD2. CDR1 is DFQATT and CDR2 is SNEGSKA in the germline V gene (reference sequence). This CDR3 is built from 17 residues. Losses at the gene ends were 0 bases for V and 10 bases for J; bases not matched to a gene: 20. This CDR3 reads CSARDNMNWRGDVGQYF. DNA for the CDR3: TGCAGTGCTAGAGATAATATGAATTGGCGGGGGGATGTCGGCCAGTACTTC.

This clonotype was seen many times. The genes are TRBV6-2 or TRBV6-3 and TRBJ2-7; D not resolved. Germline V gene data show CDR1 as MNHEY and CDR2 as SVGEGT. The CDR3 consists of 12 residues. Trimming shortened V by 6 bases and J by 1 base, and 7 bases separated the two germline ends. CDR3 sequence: CASSPQSYEQYF. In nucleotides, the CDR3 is TGTGCCAGCAGCCCTCAATCCTACGAGCAGTACTTC.

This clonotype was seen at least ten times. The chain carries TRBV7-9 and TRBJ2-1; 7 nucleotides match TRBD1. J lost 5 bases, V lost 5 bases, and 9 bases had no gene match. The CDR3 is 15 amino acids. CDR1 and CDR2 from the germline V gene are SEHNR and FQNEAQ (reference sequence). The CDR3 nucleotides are TGTGCCAGCAGCCTCCCCGGGACAGCCAACAATGAGCAGTTCTTC. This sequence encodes CASSLPGTANNEQFF.

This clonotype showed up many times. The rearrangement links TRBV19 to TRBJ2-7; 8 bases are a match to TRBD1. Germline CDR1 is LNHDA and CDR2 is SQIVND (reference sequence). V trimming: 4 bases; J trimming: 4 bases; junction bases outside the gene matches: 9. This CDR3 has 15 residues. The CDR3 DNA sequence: TGTGCCAGTAGTACGACAGGGGTGATAACGTACGAGCAGTACTTC. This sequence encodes CASSTTGVITYEQYF.

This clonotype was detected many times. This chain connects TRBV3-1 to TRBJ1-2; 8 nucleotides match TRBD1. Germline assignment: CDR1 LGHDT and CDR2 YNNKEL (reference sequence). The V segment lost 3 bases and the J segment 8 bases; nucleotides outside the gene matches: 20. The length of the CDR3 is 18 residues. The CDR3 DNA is TGTGCCAGCAGCCAGGGCGACAGGGGCCTATCCGTGATAGAGGGCTACACCTTC. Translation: CASSQGDRGLSVIEGYTF.

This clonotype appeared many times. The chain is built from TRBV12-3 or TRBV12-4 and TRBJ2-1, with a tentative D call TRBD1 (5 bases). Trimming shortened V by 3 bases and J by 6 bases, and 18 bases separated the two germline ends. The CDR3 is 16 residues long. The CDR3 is CASSFSVRVATNEQFF. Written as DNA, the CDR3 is TGTGCCAGCAGTTTTTCGGTCAGGGTTGCTACCAATGAGCAGTTCTTC.

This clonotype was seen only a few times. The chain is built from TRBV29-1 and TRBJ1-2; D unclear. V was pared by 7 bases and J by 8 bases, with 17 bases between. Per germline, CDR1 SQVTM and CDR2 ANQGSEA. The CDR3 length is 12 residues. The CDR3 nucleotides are TGCAGCGCCACCCCCCAGCTGGAAGGCTACACCTTC. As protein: CSATPQLEGYTF.